A few counts support the clone carrying this TCR beta chain. The sample is drawn from a study of blood T cells in healthy people across ages. This CDR3 contains 15 residues. V was clipped by 3 bases and J by 0 bases; unmatched bases: 5. Germline assignment: CDR1 DFQATT and CDR2 SNEGSKA (reference sequence). A J-beta primer mix and a sample-barcoded 5' primer were used in a second PCR of roughly 6 to 12 cycles. MiXCR was run by TCRdb on the 5' RACE reads, yielding one entry per CDR3 protein. The table shows about 1.1 million distinct CDR3 sequences, with roughly two fifths occurring only once. The genes are TRBV20-1 and TRBJ2-4; 7 positions match TRBD2. This receptor was taken from a man aged 18 to 30 in good health. The specimen sequenced was blood. CDR3: CSASSGYLAKNIQYF. CDR3 nucleotide sequence: TGCAGTGCTAGTAGCGGGTATCTAGCCAAAAACATTCAGTACTTC.